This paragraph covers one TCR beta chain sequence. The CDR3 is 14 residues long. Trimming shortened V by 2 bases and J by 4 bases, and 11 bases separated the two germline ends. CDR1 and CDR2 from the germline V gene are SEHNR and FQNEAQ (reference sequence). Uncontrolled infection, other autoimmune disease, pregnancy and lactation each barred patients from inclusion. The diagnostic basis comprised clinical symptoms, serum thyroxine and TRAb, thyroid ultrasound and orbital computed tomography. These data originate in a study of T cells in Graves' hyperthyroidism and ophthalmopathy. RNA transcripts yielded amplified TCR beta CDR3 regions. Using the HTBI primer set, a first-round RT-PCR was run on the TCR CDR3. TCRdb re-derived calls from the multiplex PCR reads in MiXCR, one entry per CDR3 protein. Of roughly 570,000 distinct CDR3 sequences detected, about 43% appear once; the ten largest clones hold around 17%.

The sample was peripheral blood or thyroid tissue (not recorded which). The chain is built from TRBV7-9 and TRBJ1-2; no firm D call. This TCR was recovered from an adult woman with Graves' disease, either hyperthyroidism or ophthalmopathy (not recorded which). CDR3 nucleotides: TGTGCCAGCAGCTTAACCGGACCCGTCTATGGCTACACCTTC. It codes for CASSLTGPVYGYTF.